This paragraph covers one TCR beta chain sequence. The antigen is unknown. This sample was included in a study of cytomegalovirus exposure and HLA in healthy donors. Across the study: An earlier analysis identified 117 million unique TCR beta sequences in about 170 million T cells.

The V end was cut by 4 bases, the J end by 3 bases, with 8 bases between. Germline values: CDR1 SGHRS, CDR2 YFSETQ. The CDR3 extends over 13 amino acids. The study's findings and limits: Sequencing had likely introduced a cluster of highly shared sequence variants as an artifact. Roughly even sequencing depth across donors was the assumption behind the presence/absence analyses. In a later analysis, TCR beta V- and J-gene trimming showed a link to a missense DCLRE1C variant.

The PCR ran on 60 Vbeta and 13 Jbeta primers. Some clones are missing from TCRdb's copy, which holds only in-frame ones; the method was immunoSEQ multiplex PCR. In the table there are around 120,000 clones, more than 65% of which are singletons. Sequences were obtained from PBMCs. The chain recombines TRBV5-1 with TRBJ1-5, with D possibly being TRBD1 (5 bases). This clonotype was obtained from a man younger than 30 in good health and CMV-seronegative. The CDR3 DNA reads as TGCGCCAGCAGCGCGGGGGACAATCAGCCCCAGCATTTT. It yields the protein CASSAGDNQPQHF.